This T cell receptor (beta chain) stems from a study of T cells in Graves' hyperthyroidism and ophthalmopathy. Calling Graves' hyperthyroidism stable meant ophthalmopathy did not progress within 18 months. RNA transcripts gave rise to amplified TCR beta CDR3 regions. When the TCR CDR3 underwent first-round RT-PCR, the HTBI primer set was used. TCRdb analysed the multiplex PCR reads with MiXCR anew, one entry per CDR3 protein. The sample comprises under 350,000 distinct CDR3 sequences, around 20% of which are singletons, and about 50% rests with the top ten. This clonotype was detected many times. Germline trimming cut 3 bases from V and 4 bases from J; bases unmatched to any gene: 4. The CDR3 totals 14 residues. Germline V gene sequence: CDR1 LGHDT, CDR2 YNNKEL (reference sequence).

The sequenced material came from blood. The chain joins TRBV3-1 to TRBJ2-5; 8 bases agree with TRBD1. This TCR came from a woman between 45 and 65 years old with Graves' hyperthyroidism. The chain's CDR3 is CASSQRDRTETQYF. The CDR3 coding sequence is TGTGCCAGCAGCCAGCGGGACAGGACAGAGACCCAGTACTTC.